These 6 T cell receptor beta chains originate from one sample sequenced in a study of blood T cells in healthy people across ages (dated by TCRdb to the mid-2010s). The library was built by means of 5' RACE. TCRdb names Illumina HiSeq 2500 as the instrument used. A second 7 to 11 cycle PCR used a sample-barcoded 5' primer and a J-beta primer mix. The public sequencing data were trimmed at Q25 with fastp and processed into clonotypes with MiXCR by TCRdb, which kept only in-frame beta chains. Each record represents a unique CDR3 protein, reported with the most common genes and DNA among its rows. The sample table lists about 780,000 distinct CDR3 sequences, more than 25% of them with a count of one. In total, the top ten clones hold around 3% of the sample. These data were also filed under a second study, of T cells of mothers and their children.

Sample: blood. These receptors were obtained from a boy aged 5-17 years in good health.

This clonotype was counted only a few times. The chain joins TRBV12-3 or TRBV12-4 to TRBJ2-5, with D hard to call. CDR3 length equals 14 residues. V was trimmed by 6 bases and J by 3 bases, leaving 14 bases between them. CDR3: CASSRTRSEETQYF. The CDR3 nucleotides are TGTGCCAGCAGCCGAACTCGCTCCGAAGAGACCCAGTACTTC.

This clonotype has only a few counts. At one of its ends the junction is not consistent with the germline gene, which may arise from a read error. The DNA for the CDR3 is TGTGCCAGCAGCTTGATTAGCGTGGCGGGGGAGAAGGAGACCCAGTGCTTC. Residues: CASSLISVAGEKETQCF. This rearrangement joins TRBV5-6 to TRBJ2-5; 7 positions match TRBD2. This CDR3 has 17 residues. CDR1 SGHDT and CDR2 YYEEEE come from the germline V gene.

In DNA, the CDR3 is TGCGCCAGCCACGGAGACACTGAAGCTTTCTTT. Amino acid sequence: CASHGDTEAFF. The chain joins TRBV5-1 to TRBJ1-1, with no clear D. Trimming pared 7 bases from V and 3 bases from J, leaving 7 bases between. Germline-derived CDR1 and CDR2 are SGHRS and YFSETQ. This CDR3 is 11 amino acids long.

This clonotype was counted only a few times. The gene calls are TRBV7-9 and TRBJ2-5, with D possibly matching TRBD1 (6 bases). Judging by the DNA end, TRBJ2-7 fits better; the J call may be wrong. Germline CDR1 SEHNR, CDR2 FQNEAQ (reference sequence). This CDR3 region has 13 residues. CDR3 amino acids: CASSRTAGYEQYF. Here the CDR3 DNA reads TGTGCCAGCAGCCGGACAGCCGGCTACGAGCAGTACTTC.

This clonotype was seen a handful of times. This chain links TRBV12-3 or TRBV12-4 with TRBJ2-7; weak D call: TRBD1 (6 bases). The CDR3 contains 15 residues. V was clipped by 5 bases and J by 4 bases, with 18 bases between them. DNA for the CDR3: TGTGCCAGCAGTGGCCCCCGGACAGTATTTTACGAGCAGTACTTC. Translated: CASSGPRTVFYEQYF.

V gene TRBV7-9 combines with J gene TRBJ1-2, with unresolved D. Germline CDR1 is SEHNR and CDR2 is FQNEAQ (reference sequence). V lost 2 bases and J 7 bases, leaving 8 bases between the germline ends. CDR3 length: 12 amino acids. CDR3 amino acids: CASSLPGFGYTF. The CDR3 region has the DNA TGTGCCAGCAGCTTACCGGGATTTGGCTACACCTTC.